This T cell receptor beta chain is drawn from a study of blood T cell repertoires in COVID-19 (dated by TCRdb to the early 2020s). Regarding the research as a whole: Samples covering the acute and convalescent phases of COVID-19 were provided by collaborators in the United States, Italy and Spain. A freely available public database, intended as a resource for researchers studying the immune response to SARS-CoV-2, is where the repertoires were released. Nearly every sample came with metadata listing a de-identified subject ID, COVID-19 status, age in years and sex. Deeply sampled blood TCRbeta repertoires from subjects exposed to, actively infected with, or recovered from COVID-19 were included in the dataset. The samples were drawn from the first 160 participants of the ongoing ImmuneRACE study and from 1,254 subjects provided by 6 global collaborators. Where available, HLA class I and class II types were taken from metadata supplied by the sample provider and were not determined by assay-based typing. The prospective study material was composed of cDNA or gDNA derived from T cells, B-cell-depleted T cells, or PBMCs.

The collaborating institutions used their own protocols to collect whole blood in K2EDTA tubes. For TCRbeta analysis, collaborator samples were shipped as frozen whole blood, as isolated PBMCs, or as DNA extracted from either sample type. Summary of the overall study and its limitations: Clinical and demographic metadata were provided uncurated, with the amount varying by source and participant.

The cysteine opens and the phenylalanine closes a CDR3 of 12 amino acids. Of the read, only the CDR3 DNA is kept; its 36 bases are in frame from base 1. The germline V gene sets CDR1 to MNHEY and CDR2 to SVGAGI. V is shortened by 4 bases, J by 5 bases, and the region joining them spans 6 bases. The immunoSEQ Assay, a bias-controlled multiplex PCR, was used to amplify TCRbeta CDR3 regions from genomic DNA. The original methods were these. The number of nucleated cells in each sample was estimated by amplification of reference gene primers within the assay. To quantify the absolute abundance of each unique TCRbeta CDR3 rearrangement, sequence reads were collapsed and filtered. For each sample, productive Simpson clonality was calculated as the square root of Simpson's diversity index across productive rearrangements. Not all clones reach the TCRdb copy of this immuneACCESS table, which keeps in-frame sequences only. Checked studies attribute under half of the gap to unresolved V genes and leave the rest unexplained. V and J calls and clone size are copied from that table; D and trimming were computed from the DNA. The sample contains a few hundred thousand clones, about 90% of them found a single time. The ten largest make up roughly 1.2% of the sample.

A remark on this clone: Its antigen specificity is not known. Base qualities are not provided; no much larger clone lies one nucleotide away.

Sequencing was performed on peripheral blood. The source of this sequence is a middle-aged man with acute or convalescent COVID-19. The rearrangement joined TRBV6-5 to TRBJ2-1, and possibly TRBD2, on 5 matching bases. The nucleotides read TGTGCCAGCAGTTTAGCGCACAATGAGCAGTTCTTC. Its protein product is CASSLAHNEQFF.